This T cell receptor (beta chain) was captured in a study of T cells after yellow fever vaccination. Study-level points and caveats: High-abundance clonotypes from the bulk population could contaminate FACS-sorted repertoires. Most primary-vaccination clones recurred post-booster (approximately 95% CD4, roughly 90% CD8).

MiXCR was run by TCRdb on the 5' RACE reads, yielding one entry per CDR3 protein. This table has 300,000 to 400,000 distinct CDR3 sequences, about 6.2% appearing once. CDR1 and CDR2 (germline): LNHDA, SQIVND (reference sequence). CDR3 length equals 15 residues. V was pared by 5 bases and J by 6 bases, with 12 bases of the junction left unmatched. This clonotype has more than one count but fewer than ten. Antigen unknown. The starting material was PBMCs, obtained 5 days after the yellow fever booster vaccination. The chain couples TRBV19 to TRBJ2-7, with 8 bases fitting TRBD1. This sequence originates from a man between 25 and 39 years old who received the YFV17D yellow fever vaccine. CDR3 region: CASSPSGTGFGEQYF. The CDR3 DNA reads TGTGCCAGTAGTCCCTCCGGGACAGGTTTTGGCGAGCAGTACTTC.